These 24 T cell receptor beta chains were all obtained from the same sample, sequenced in a study of regulatory T cells in long-lasting Graves disease. Both iRepertoire HTBI primers and Arm-PCR of CDR3 regions were used to build the TCR beta libraries. TCRdb reanalysed the multiplex PCR reads using MiXCR and keeps one entry per CDR3 protein. Of 400,000 to 500,000 distinct CDR3 sequences in the sample, 14% were seen once. Time point specified: newly diagnosed GD, antithyroid drugs for less than 3 months. Scientists built the TCR library using RNA that was extracted from PBMCs. These data are also associated with another study on T cells in Graves' hyperthyroidism and ophthalmopathy.

Sequences were derived from peripheral blood mononuclear cells (PBMCs), sampled at new diagnosis, from a patient treated with antithyroid drugs. Receptors originate from a woman aged 45 to 65 with Graves disease.

This clonotype was detected only a few times. The V and J genes are TRBV27 and TRBJ1-6; 8 bases align to TRBD1. Trimming removed 2 bases from V and 8 bases from J; junction bases left unmatched: 2. The CDR3 is 14 amino acids. The germline gives CDR1 MNHEY, CDR2 SMNVEV (reference sequence). The CDR3 is CASSLPGQDSPLHF. The CDR3 bases are TGTGCCAGCAGTTTACCGGGACAGGATTCACCCCTCCACTTT.

This clonotype was detected many times. The rearrangement links TRBV18 to TRBJ1-2; tentative D call: TRBD1 (6 bases). Trimming shortened V by 3 bases and J by 8 bases, and 16 bases separated the two germline ends. Germline loops: CDR1 KGHSH, CDR2 LQKENI. This CDR3 contains 14 residues. The CDR3, as DNA: TGTGCCAGCTCACCGGCTGGGGGGGCGGAAGGCTACACCTTC. It translates to CASSPAGGAEGYTF.

This clonotype was seen many times. The chain couples TRBV11-2 to TRBJ1-2, with 9 positions matching TRBD1. The CDR3 spans 15 residues. Germline CDR1 reads SGHAT; CDR2 reads FQNNGV. With V trimmed by 5 bases and J by 7 bases, 11 bases remained unmatched. The CDR3 is CASSISGQGSGGYTF. For the CDR3, the DNA is TGTGCCAGCAGCATATCGGGACAGGGCTCGGGTGGCTACACCTTC. The whole variable domain, filled in from reference TRBV11-2 and TRBJ1-2, reads EAGVAQSPRYKIIEKRQSVAFWCNPISGHATLYWYQQILGQGPKLLIQFQNNGVVDDSQLPKDRFSAERLKGVDSTLKIQPAKLEDSAVYLCASSISGQGSGGYTFGSGTRLTVV.

This clonotype was picked up many times. The chain links TRBV28 to TRBJ2-7; 10 positions agree with TRBD2. The trim removed 5 bases at V and 5 bases at J, leaving 3 bases unmatched. This CDR3 is 13 amino acids long. From germline, CDR1 is MDHEN and CDR2 SYDVKM. CDR3 sequence reads: CASSGLAVDEQYF. CDR3 coding DNA: TGTGCCAGCAGTGGACTAGCGGTTGACGAGCAGTACTTC.

This clonotype was detected many times. The chain joins TRBV28 to TRBJ2-7; 11 bases align to TRBD2. The junction had 5 bases not matched to a gene; V was cut back by 7 bases and J by 0 bases. The CDR3 covers 15 residues. Germline V gives CDR1 MDHEN, CDR2 SYDVKM. The CDR3 reads CASTLAGGNSYEQYF. CDR3 sequence (DNA): TGTGCCAGCACCCTAGCGGGAGGAAACTCCTACGAGCAGTACTTC.

This clonotype has at least ten counts. The chain has TRBV7-6 and TRBJ2-5; perhaps TRBD2 as D (5 bases). Germline CDR1 is SGHVS and CDR2 is FNYEAQ. Trimming took off 0 bases at V and 0 bases at J, with 20 bases between the two ends. This CDR3 spans 19 amino acids. The CDR3: CASSLASAGSISYQETQYF. The DNA for the CDR3 is TGTGCCAGCAGCTTAGCTTCGGCGGGTTCGATCTCGTACCAAGAGACCCAGTACTTC.

With regard to this clonotype: This is likely a read error, given that the CDR3 carries no conserved phenylalanine or tryptophan at its end. The J gene is TRBJ2-5, the V gene TRBV20-1, with D perhaps TRBD2 (5 bases). The germline CDR1 and CDR2 sequences are DFQATT and SNEGSKA (reference sequence). V was cut by 2 bases and J by 1 base, with 5 bases left in between. The CDR3 sequence is 12 residues long. This chain's CDR3 is CSARLAQETQYV. DNA for the CDR3: TGCAGTGCTAGACTAGCCCAAGAGACCCAGTACGTC.

This clonotype was seen many times. The chain combines TRBV29-1 with TRBJ2-7; 9 bases line up with TRBD1. Germline loops: CDR1 SQVTM, CDR2 ANQGSEA. V lost 4 bases and J lost 6; bases outside the gene matches: 7. The CDR3 has 13 residues. CDR3 amino acids: CSVAPGTGSEQYF. The DNA of the CDR3 is TGCAGCGTTGCCCCCGGGACAGGGTCCGAGCAGTACTTC.

This clonotype was seen more than once but under ten times. The V and J genes are TRBV18 and TRBJ1-1; D is unclear. The CDR3 has 15 amino acids. Germline values: CDR1 KGHSH, CDR2 LQKENI. With 3 bases removed from V and 0 bases from J, the gap between germline ends came to 11 bases. CDR3 amino acids: CASSPFSDLNTEAFF. CDR3 nucleotide sequence: TGTGCCAGCTCACCGTTCAGCGACCTGAACACTGAAGCTTTCTTT.

This clonotype came up a few times. V usage is TRBV3-1 and J usage is TRBJ2-6; 13 nucleotides align to TRBD2. Germline lookup yields CDR1 LGHDT and CDR2 YNNKEL (reference sequence). V trimming: 4 bases; J trimming: 0 bases; junction bases outside the gene matches: 6. The CDR3 runs 19 residues. The CDR3 is CASSLGTSGTISGANVLTF. In nucleotides, the CDR3 is TGTGCCAGCAGCCTCGGGACTAGCGGGACTATCTCTGGGGCCAACGTCCTGACTTTC.

Of note for this clonotype: A far larger clone is a single base away, which makes a read error likely. This chain connects TRBV12-3 or TRBV12-4 to TRBJ2-5; 7 positions match TRBD1. The CDR3 extends over 15 amino acids. The CDR3 DNA sequence: TGTGCCAGCATTGTTACAGGGGTTGGGCAAGAGACCCGGTACTTC. It translates to CASIVTGVGQETRYF.

This clonotype appeared many times. CDR3 in DNA: TGTGCCAGCAGCTTAGTTGGGGGAGCGCAAGAGACCCAGTACTTC. It encodes CASSLVGGAQETQYF. The rearrangement uses TRBV7-9 and TRBJ2-5; either TRBD1 or TRBD2 may fit D (5 bases each). V lost 1 base and J 2 bases, leaving 11 bases between the germline ends. This CDR3 is 15 amino acids long. Germline CDR1 reads SEHNR; CDR2 reads FQNEAQ (reference sequence).

This clonotype has at least ten counts. V gene TRBV19 combines with J gene TRBJ1-2, with TRBD1 matching over 12 bases. In germline, CDR1 is LNHDA, CDR2 SQIVND (reference sequence). V shed 5 bases and J 2 bases; nucleotides not matched to a gene: 15. The CDR3 sequence is 19 residues long. CDR3 bases: TGTGCCAGTAGTGCCAATGCCCTGGGACAGGGGGCGGAAAACTATGGCTACACCTTC. Translating gives CASSANALGQGAENYGYTF.

To note about this clonotype: With a much larger clone just one base away, this may be a read error. J is TRBJ1-2 and V is TRBV3-1; 8 bases map to TRBD1. This CDR3 has 14 residues. Germline CDR1 reads LGHDT; CDR2 reads YNNKEL (reference sequence). The CDR3 loop reads CARSQDRGRDGYTF. The CDR3 nucleotides are TGTGCCCGCAGCCAAGACAGGGGAAGAGATGGCTACACCTTC.

This clonotype was detected only a few times. The chain has TRBV11-2 and TRBJ2-7; 8 bases align to TRBD2. The J segment lost 2 bases and the V segment lost 5 bases, leaving 5 bases of the junction unmatched. The CDR3 runs 14 residues. Germline V gives CDR1 SGHAT, CDR2 FQNNGV. The CDR3 sequence: CASSDTSGPYEQYF. In nucleotides, the CDR3 is TGTGCCAGCAGCGATACTAGCGGCCCCTACGAGCAGTACTTC.

The rearrangement links TRBV7-6 to TRBJ1-6; a possible D gene is TRBD1 (6 bases). Trimming pared 1 base from V and 14 bases from J, leaving 18 bases between. Germline V CDR1 and CDR2: SGHVS, FNYEAQ. This CDR3 is built from 15 residues. CDR3 nucleotide sequence: TGTGCCAGCAGCTTAGAGGGGGGGGGGCTTTACGCCCTCCACTTT. It codes for CASSLEGGGLYALHF.

The table lists this clonotype with many counts. The chain has TRBV11-2 and TRBJ1-1; D is uncertain. V lost 6 bases and J lost 1, with 15 bases in between. Germline values: CDR1 SGHAT, CDR2 FQNNGV. There are 15 residues in the CDR3. The CDR3 region has the DNA TGTGCCAGCAGGTCAGTCGGGCGGACGAACACTGAAGCTTTCTTT. The encoded protein is CASRSVGRTNTEAFF.

This clonotype was seen a few times. The chain is built from TRBV24-1 and TRBJ2-7, with a tentative D call TRBD2 (6 bases). Trimming took 9 bases from V and 2 from J, leaving 16 bases between them. The germline gives CDR1 KGHDR, CDR2 SFDVKD. The CDR3 length is 14 residues. CDR3 protein: CATAPRGTTYEQYF. The CDR3 DNA follows: TGTGCCACCGCCCCCCGCGGGACCACCTACGAGCAGTACTTC.

In this sample, this clonotype turned up a few times. A read error may be the cause here, since a much bigger clone is one base away. This likely comes from a read error, as the CDR3 has no conserved phenylalanine or tryptophan at its end. V gene TRBV7-8 combines with J gene TRBJ1-1; D is ambiguous. Trimming shortened V by 6 bases and J by 4 bases, and 15 bases separated the two germline ends. CDR3 length equals 14 residues. Germline assignment: CDR1 SGHVS and CDR2 FQNEAQ. The CDR3 bases are TGTGCCAGCAGTCAAACATTCATTGGCACTGAAGCTTTCTCT. Its translation: CASSQTFIGTEAFS.

In this sample, this clonotype turned up many times. V and J are TRBV2 and TRBJ2-3, with D maybe TRBD2 (5 bases). The V and J ends lost 7 bases and 1 base respectively, with 12 bases between them. Germline CDR1 reads SNHLY; CDR2 reads FYNNEI. The CDR3 covers 14 residues. The CDR3 protein is CASMEVSGTDTQYF. CDR3 sequence (DNA): TGTGCCAGCATGGAGGTTTCTGGCACAGATACGCAGTATTTT.

This clonotype was counted ten times or more. This chain joins TRBV11-2 and TRBJ1-1; unclear D gene. Trimming stripped 1 base from V and 11 bases from J, with 11 bases between. The V gene's germline CDR1 is SGHAT and CDR2 FQNNGV. This CDR3 is 12 amino acids long. The chain's CDR3 is CASSLGWQRAFF. In nucleotides, the CDR3 is TGTGCCAGCAGCTTAGGATGGCAAAGGGCTTTCTTT.

The chain uses TRBV10-2 and TRBJ2-1; 12 bases match TRBD2. This CDR3 region has 17 residues. V dropped 4 bases and J dropped 4; count of bases not matched to a gene: 8. CDR1 is WSHSY and CDR2 is SAAADI in the germline V gene. The CDR3 here is CASSVWGGTSGYNEQFF. The CDR3 coding sequence is TGCGCCAGCAGTGTCTGGGGGGGGACTAGCGGGTACAATGAGCAGTTCTTC.

The sample holds many counts of this clonotype. This chain uses TRBV7-2 with TRBJ2-7, with TRBD2 matching 12 bases. This CDR3 is 13 amino acids long. Germline V gene sequence: CDR1 SGHTA, CDR2 FQGNSA. The V gene end was trimmed by 9 bases and the J gene end by 3 bases; junction bases not matched to a gene: 3. The CDR3 DNA is TGTGCCAGTAGACTAGCGGGAGTCTACGAGCAGTACTTC. This codes for CASRLAGVYEQYF. Complete variable domain (other parts from reference TRBV7-2 and TRBJ2-7): GAGVSQSPSNKVTEKGKDVELRCDPISGHTALYWYRQSLGQGLEFLIYFQGNSAPDKSGLPSDRFSAERTGGSVSTLTIQRTQQEDSAVYLCASRLAGVYEQYFGPGTRLTVT.

CDR3 nucleotides: TGTGCCAGCAGTTTAGCGGGGGCAAACGCTAACTATGGCTACACCTTC. Its translation is CASSLAGANANYGYTF. This sequence joins TRBV12-3 or TRBV12-4 and TRBJ1-2; a possible D gene is TRBD1 (6 bases). The CDR3 is 16 residues long. V was cut by 0 bases and J by 0 bases, with 11 bases left in between.